Given below is one T cell receptor beta chain in context. Its antigen has not been determined. Base quality data are lacking; no much larger clone is found one base away. This sample was taken from a study of blood T cell repertoires in COVID-19 (dated by TCRdb to between 2020 and 2021). Turning to the overall study: Samples from collaborators originated in the United States, Italy and Spain and spanned both the acute and convalescent phases of COVID-19. The prospective study material was composed of cDNA or gDNA derived from T cells, B-cell-depleted T cells, or PBMCs. Deeply sampled blood TCRbeta repertoires from subjects exposed to, actively infected with, or recovered from COVID-19 were included in the dataset. The repertoires were released in a freely available public database intended as a resource for research on the immune response to SARS-CoV-2. Samples came from the ongoing ImmuneRACE study (first 160 participants) plus 1,254 subjects from 6 global collaborators. A de-identified subject ID, COVID-19 status, age in years and sex were almost always included in the sample metadata. Where available, HLA class I and class II types were obtained from metadata supplied by the sample provider rather than from assay-based typing. The research as a whole found: Clinical and demographic metadata were provided uncurated, with the amount varying by source and participant.

Collaborating institutions collected whole blood in K2EDTA tubes following their own protocols. For TCRbeta analysis, collaborators shipped samples as frozen whole blood, isolated PBMCs, or DNA extracted from either of those sample types. The germline V gene sets CDR1 to MDHEN and CDR2 to SYDVKM. From the cysteine up to the phenylalanine, the CDR3 has a length of 16 residues. Of all the DNA, just the CDR3 is kept, 48 bases in frame from base 1. V drops 7 bases and J drops 6 bases, leaving 25 bases in between. The immunoSEQ Assay, a bias-controlled multiplex PCR, was used to amplify TCRbeta CDR3 regions from genomic DNA. The authors' pipeline ran thus. Within the assay, amplification of reference gene primers was used to estimate how many nucleated cells each sample contained. To quantify the absolute abundance of each unique TCRbeta CDR3 rearrangement, sequence reads were collapsed and filtered. For each sample, productive Simpson clonality was calculated as the square root of Simpson's diversity index across productive rearrangements. TCRdb's version of the immuneACCESS table is confined to in-frame rearrangements and falls short of the full clone set. An unresolved V gene accounts for under half of the shortfall where checked; the remainder is of unknown origin. V and J calls and clone size follow that table, whereas D and trimming were derived from the DNA. This sample gives some 140,000 clones in total; less than 95% of them show up just once. The ten largest clones add up to under 0.6% of the sample.

The sample taken for sequencing was peripheral blood. This TCR was sampled from a man in his fifties or sixties with acute or convalescent COVID-19. The chain joins TRBV28 to TRBJ2-7; the D gene is perhaps TRBD1, from 5 matching bases. The CDR3 reads as follows: CASIPGHLPSTAEQYF. The nucleotide sequence is TGTGCCAGCATCCCAGGACATCTACCGTCTACGGCCGAGCAGTACTTC. Beyond the CDR3, the reference TRBV28 and TRBJ2-7 genes provide the residues; the full variable domain reads: DVKVTQSSRYLVKRTGEKVFLECVQDMDHENMFWYRQDPGLGLRLIYFSYDVKMKEKGDIPEGYSVSREKKERFSLILESASTNQTSMYLCASIPGHLPSTAEQYFGPGTRLTVT.